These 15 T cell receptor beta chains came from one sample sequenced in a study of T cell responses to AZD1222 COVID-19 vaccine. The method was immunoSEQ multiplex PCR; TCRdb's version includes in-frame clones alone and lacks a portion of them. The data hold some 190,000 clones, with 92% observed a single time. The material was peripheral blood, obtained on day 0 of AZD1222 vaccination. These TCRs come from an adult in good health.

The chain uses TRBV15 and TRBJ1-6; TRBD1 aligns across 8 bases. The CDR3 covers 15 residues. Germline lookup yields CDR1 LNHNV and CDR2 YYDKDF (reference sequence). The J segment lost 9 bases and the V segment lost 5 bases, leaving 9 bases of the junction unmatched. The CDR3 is CATSRKGQGSSPLHF. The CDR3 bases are TGTGCCACCAGCCGAAAAGGACAGGGAAGTTCACCCCTCCACTTT.

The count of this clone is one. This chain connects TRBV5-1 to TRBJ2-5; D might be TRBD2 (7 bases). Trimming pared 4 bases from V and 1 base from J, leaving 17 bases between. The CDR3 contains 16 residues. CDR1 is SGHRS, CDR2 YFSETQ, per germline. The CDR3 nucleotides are TGCGCCAGCAGCGCCGTCTGGGGGGGGCCCCAAGAGACCCAGTACTTC. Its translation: CASSAVWGGPQETQYF.

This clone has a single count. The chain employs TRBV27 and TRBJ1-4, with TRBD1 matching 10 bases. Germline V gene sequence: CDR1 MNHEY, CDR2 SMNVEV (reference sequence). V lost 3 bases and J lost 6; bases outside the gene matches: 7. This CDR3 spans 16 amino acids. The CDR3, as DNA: TGTGCCAGCAGTTTCCGGCCGGGACAGGGGTATGAAAAACTGTTTTTT. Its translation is CASSFRPGQGYEKLFF.

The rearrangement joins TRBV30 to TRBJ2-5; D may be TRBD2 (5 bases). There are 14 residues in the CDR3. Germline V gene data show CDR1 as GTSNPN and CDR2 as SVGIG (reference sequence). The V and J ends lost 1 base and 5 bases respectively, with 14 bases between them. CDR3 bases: TGTGCCTGGAGTGGACGGGAAGGTAGGGAGACCCAGTACTTC. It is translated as CAWSGREGRETQYF.

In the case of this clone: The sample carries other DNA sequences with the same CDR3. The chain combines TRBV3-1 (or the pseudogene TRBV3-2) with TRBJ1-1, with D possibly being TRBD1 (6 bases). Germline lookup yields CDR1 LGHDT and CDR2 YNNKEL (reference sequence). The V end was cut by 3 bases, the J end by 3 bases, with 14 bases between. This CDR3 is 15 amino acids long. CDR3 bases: TGTGCCAGCAGCCAGACAGGAAGGTCGGACACTGAAGCTTTCTTT. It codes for CASSQTGRSDTEAFF.

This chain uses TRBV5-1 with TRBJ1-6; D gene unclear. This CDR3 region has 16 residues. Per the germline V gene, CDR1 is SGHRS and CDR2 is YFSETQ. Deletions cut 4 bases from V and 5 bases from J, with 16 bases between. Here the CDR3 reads CASSRWAREHNSPLHF. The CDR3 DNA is TGCGCCAGCAGCCGGTGGGCACGGGAGCATAATTCACCCCTCCACTTT. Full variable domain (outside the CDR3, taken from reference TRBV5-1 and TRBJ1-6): KAGVTQTPRYLIKTRGQQVTLSCSPISGHRSVSWYQQTPGQGLQFLFEYFSETQRNKGNFPGRFSGRQFSNSRSEMNVSTLELGDSALYLCASSRWAREHNSPLHFGNGTRLTVT.

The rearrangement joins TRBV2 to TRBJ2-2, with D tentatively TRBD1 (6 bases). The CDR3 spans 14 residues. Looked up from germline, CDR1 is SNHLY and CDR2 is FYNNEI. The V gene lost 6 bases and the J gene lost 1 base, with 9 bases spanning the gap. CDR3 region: CASRLQGNTGELFF. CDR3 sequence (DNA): TGTGCCAGCAGGTTACAGGGGAACACCGGGGAGCTGTTTTTT.

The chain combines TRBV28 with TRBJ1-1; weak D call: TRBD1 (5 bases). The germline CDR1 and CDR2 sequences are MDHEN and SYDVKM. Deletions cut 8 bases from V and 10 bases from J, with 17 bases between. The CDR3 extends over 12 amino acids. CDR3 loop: CASHLGAGRAFF. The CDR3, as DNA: TGTGCCAGCCACCTTGGGGCAGGGAGAGCTTTCTTT.

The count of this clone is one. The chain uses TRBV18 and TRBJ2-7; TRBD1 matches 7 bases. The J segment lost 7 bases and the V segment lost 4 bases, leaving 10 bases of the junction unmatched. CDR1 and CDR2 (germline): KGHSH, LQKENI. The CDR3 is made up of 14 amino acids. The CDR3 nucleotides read TGTGCCAGCTCACGGCGACAGGGAAGTCTTGAGCAGTACTTC. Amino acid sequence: CASSRRQGSLEQYF.

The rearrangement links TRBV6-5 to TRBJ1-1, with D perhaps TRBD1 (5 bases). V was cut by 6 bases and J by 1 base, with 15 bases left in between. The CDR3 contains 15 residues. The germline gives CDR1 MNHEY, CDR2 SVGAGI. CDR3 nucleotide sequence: TGTGCCAGCAGAGCCTCGGGGGGAGGGAACACTGAAGCTTTCTTT. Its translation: CASRASGGGNTEAFF.

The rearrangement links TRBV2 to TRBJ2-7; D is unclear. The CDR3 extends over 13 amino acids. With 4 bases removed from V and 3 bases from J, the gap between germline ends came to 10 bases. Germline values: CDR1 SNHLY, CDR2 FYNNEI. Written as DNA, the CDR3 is TGTGCCAGCAGTGGGATCGCCGACTACGAGCAGTACTTC. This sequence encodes CASSGIADYEQYF. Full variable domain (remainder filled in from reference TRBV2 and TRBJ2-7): EPEVTQTPSHQVTQMGQEVILRCVPISNHLYFYWYRQILGQKVEFLVSFYNNEISEKSEIFDDQFSVERPDGSNFTLKIRSTKLEDSAMYFCASSGIADYEQYFGPGTRLTVT.

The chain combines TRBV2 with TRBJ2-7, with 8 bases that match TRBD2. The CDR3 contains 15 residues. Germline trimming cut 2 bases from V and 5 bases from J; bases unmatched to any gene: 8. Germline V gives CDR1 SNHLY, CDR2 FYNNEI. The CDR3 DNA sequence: TGTGCCAGCAGTGAACGCGCGGGGGGTCGCAACGAGCAGTACTTC. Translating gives CASSERAGGRNEQYF.

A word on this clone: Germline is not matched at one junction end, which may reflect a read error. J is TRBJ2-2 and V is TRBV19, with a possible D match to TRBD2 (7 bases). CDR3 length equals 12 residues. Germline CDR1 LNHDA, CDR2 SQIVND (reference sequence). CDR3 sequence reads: CASTGRGGGLFF. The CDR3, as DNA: TGTGCCAGTACCGGCAGGGGCGGGGGGCTGTTTTTT. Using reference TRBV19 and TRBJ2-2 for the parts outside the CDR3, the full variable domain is DGGITQSPKYLFRKEGQNVTLSCEQNLNHDAMYWYRQDPGQGLRLIYYSQIVNDFQKGDIAEGYSVSREKKESFPLTVTSAQKNPTAFYLCASTGRGGGLFFGEGSRLTVL.

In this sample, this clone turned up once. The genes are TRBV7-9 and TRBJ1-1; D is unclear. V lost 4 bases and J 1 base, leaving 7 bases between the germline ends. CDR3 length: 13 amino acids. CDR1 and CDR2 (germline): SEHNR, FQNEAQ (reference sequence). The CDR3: CASSYGENTEAFF. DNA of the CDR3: TGTGCCAGCAGCTACGGGGAGAACACTGAAGCTTTCTTT.

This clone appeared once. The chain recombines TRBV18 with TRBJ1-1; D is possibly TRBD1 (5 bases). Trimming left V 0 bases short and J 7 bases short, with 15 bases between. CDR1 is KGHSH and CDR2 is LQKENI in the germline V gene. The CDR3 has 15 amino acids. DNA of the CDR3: TGTGCCAGCTCACCACCCCACGGGGGAAGAAGTGAAGCTTTCTTT. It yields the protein CASSPPHGGRSEAFF.